Given below is one TCR beta chain in context. Its antigen is still unknown. This specimen belongs to a study of Graves' ophthalmopathy and Graves' hyperthyroidism. Regarding the study as a whole: Ophthalmopathy progression was predicted by the model at more than 55% sensitivity and 72.22% specificity.

The CDR3 loop spans 12 amino acids. Trimming pared 3 bases from V and 0 bases from J, leaving 3 bases between. In germline, CDR1 is SGHNT, CDR2 YYREEE (reference sequence). The study excluded patients with other autoimmune diseases, uncontrolled infections, pregnancy or lactation. RNA transcripts yielded amplified TCR beta CDR3 regions. First-round RT-PCR used HTBI primers; second-round multiplex PCR followed. In TCRdb, the multiplex PCR reads were re-called with MiXCR into one record per CDR3 protein. The repertoire includes about 240,000 distinct CDR3 sequences, 45% of them detected once, and around 43% sits in the top ten.

The sequenced material came from peripheral blood. V is TRBV5-4 and J is TRBJ2-5; D gene unclear. The sequence derives from an adult man with Graves' ophthalmopathy. This CDR3 is CASSWNQETQYF. The CDR3 DNA sequence: TGTGCCAGCAGCTGGAACCAAGAGACCCAGTACTTC.